The table lists the clone carrying this T cell receptor (beta chain) with a few counts. Its antigen is still unknown. A single record per CDR3 protein comes from TCRdb applying MiXCR to the 5' RACE reads. The sample has some 160,000 distinct CDR3 sequences, 10% to 15% seen once. The data originate from a study of T-cell memory formation after mild COVID-19. Study summary: Largely donor-specific TCR clusters were found.

This CDR3 has 17 amino acids. CDR1 and CDR2 (germline): DFQATT, SNEGSKA (reference sequence). Unmatched junction bases numbered 16, after V lost 6 bases and J lost 5 bases. Findings and limits, study-wide: Proof of SARS-CoV-2 specificity was absent for the second-wave clones that crested on day 37.

Material: PBMCs or a T cell subset sorted from them (not recorded which). The gene calls are TRBV20-1 and TRBJ2-1, with TRBD2 identical over 10 bases. This receptor was identified in a man aged 18 to 30 who had mild COVID-19 (a few samples of this study predate the infection). Cell type and time point are not known. The CDR3 DNA reads as TGCAGTGCGAGGGGAGCGAGCGGGGGGGCCCCAAACAATGAGCAGTTCTTC. Translation: CSARGASGGAPNNEQFF.